The 9 T cell receptor beta chains below all came from one sample that was sequenced in a study of shared clonotypes between healthy human individuals. Naive CD8 populations comprised CD45RO-negative cells positively selected for CCR7, excluding terminally differentiated effector memory CD45RA+ cells. Clones were sequenced by immunoSEQ multiplex PCR, and TCRdb holds only the in-frame ones, with some missing. The sample consists of about 2.1 million clones, approximately 94% of them appearing once. The source material was naive CD8+ T cells from PBMCs. These TCRs come from a man aged 18 to 30 in good health. Some clones in this sample may be carry-over from other donors' samples.

The CDR3 sequence is CASSYRGNQETQYF. DNA of the CDR3: TGTGCCAGCAGCTACAGGGGGAACCAAGAGACCCAGTACTTC. V is TRBV7-2 and J is TRBJ2-5; 8 nucleotides align to TRBD1. Trimming cost V 4 bases and J 0 bases; bases outside gene matches: 1. CDR1 and CDR2 (germline): SGHTA, FQGNSA. The CDR3 runs to 14 residues. The variable domain in full, completed from reference TRBV7-2 and TRBJ2-5, reads GAGVSQSPSNKVTEKGKDVELRCDPISGHTALYWYRQSLGQGLEFLIYFQGNSAPDKSGLPSDRFSAERTGGSVSTLTIQRTQQEDSAVYLCASSYRGNQETQYFGPGTRLLVL.

This chain connects TRBV9 to TRBJ1-5; D might be TRBD1 (6 bases). V shed 7 bases and J shed 4 bases, with 15 bases lying between them. CDR1 and CDR2 (germline): SGDLS, YYNGEE. CDR3 length equals 14 residues. In nucleotides, the CDR3 is TGTGCCAGCGCAAGTGCGGGGGCGAATCAGCCCCAGCATTTT. Its protein is CASASAGANQPQHF.

The rearrangement joins TRBV4-3 to TRBJ1-2; D may be TRBD1 (5 bases). This CDR3 has 14 amino acids. V lost 0 bases, J lost 5 bases, and 10 bases lay in between. The germline gives CDR1 LGHNA, CDR2 YSLEER. The CDR3 here is CASSQDARGYGYTF. The CDR3 nucleotides read TGCGCCAGCAGCCAAGATGCGAGGGGATATGGCTACACCTTC.

The chain uses TRBV7-6 and TRBJ2-3; a weak D match, TRBD2 (6 bases). With 1 base removed from V and 1 base from J, the gap between germline ends came to 9 bases. The CDR3 extends over 15 amino acids. Germline CDR1 and CDR2: SGHVS and FNYEAQ. The CDR3 region has the DNA TGTGCCAGCAGCTTAGTGGCTAGCGGCACAGATACGCAGTATTTT. Encoded protein: CASSLVASGTDTQYF.

This chain uses TRBV28 with TRBJ1-1; D is unresolved. V lost 4 bases to trimming and J lost 1 base, with 7 bases between them. Germline-derived CDR1 and CDR2 are MDHEN and SYDVKM. This CDR3 contains 13 residues. The CDR3 sequence: CASSSPGNTEAFF. The CDR3 DNA reads TGTGCCAGCAGTTCGCCCGGGAACACTGAAGCTTTCTTT.

This clone appeared once. The chain uses TRBV9 and TRBJ1-2, with 8 bases aligning to TRBD1. The junction had 11 bases not matched to a gene; V was cut back by 3 bases and J by 4 bases. From germline, CDR1 is SGDLS and CDR2 YYNGEE. CDR3 length: 16 residues. Here the CDR3 reads CASSEGDRKSVYGYTF. In DNA form, the CDR3 reads TGTGCCAGCAGCGAGGGGGACAGGAAAAGCGTCTATGGCTACACCTTC.

J is TRBJ2-3 and V is TRBV27; TRBD2 matches 12 bases. Germline loops: CDR1 MNHEY, CDR2 SMNVEV (reference sequence). J lost 4 bases, V lost 6 bases, and 5 bases had no gene match. CDR3 length: 15 amino acids. CDR3 loop: CASRTSGSFADTQYF. CDR3 DNA: TGTGCCAGCAGGACTAGCGGGAGTTTCGCAGATACGCAGTATTTT.

The rearrangement uses TRBV28 and TRBJ2-7, with unresolved D. There are 14 residues in the CDR3. Germline assignment: CDR1 MDHEN and CDR2 SYDVKM. Trimming cost V 5 bases and J 3 bases, with 14 bases left between them. The CDR3 DNA is TGTGCCAGCAGTCCACCTAGTACGCACTACGAGCAGTACTTC. Protein product: CASSPPSTHYEQYF.

The J gene is TRBJ2-1, the V gene TRBV27, with D unresolved. The V gene's germline CDR1 is MNHEY and CDR2 SMNVEV (reference sequence). Trimming left V 6 bases short and J 4 bases short, with 19 bases between. The CDR3 runs to 16 residues. The CDR3 reads CASSIWRHPIYNEQFF. The DNA for the CDR3 is TGTGCCAGCAGCATTTGGCGGCACCCTATTTACAATGAGCAGTTCTTC.